A single count supports the clone carrying this T cell receptor beta chain. This entry belongs to a study of high-grade serous ovarian cancer treatment subgroups. Tumor tissue was taken before any definitive surgery or chemotherapy was given. This table comes from immunoSEQ multiplex PCR, and its TCRdb copy is limited to in-frame clones, with some not included. The table lists 6,000 to 7,000 clones, around 75% of them singletons. Per germline, CDR1 SGHNT and CDR2 YYREEE (reference sequence). The V segment lost 4 bases and the J segment 2 bases; nucleotides outside the gene matches: 4. CDR3 length equals 14 residues.

Sequenced: tumor tissue. This sequence joins TRBV5-4 and TRBJ2-7, with 9 bases that match TRBD1. The sequence came from a human donor with high-grade serous ovarian cancer. Here the CDR3 DNA reads TGTGCCAGCAGCCTGGACAGGGGTACCTACGAGCAGTACTTC. It specifies CASSLDRGTYEQYF. Combining the CDR3 with reference TRBV5-4 and TRBJ2-7 gives the whole variable domain ETGVTQSPTHLIKTRGQQVTLRCSSQSGHNTVSWYQQALGQGPQFIFQYYREEENGRGNFPPRFSGLQFPNYSSELNVNALELDDSALYLCASSLDRGTYEQYFGPGTRLTVT.